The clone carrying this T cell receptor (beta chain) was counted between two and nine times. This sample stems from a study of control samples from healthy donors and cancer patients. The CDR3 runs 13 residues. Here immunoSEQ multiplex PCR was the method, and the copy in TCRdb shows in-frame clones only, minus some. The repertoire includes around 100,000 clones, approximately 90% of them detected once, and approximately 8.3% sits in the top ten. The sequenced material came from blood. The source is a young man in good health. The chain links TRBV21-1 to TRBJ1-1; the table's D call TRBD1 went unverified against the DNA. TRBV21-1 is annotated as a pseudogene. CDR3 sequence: CASSKGVDRGTFF. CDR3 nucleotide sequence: TGTGCCAGCAGCAAAGGGGTGGACAGGGGAACTTTCTTT.